The 8 T cell receptor beta chains below come from one sample, sequenced in a study of blood T cell repertoires in COVID-19. Sequencing used immunoSEQ multiplex PCR; TCRdb keeps in-frame clones, though not all of them. The data contain around 26,000 clones, around 92% of them singletons. The sequenced material came from peripheral blood. The source of these receptors is a human donor in a cohort sampled during active COVID-19.

The V gene is TRBV28, the J gene TRBJ2-1; tentative D call: TRBD1 (6 bases). Germline CDR1 and CDR2: MDHEN and SYDVKM. V was clipped by 7 bases and J by 5 bases, with 18 bases between them. This CDR3 contains 15 residues. In DNA, the CDR3 is TGTGCCAGCACCAAACCACAGGGTCTAAACAATGAGCAGTTCTTC. Its protein product is CASTKPQGLNNEQFF.

The chain recombines TRBV3-1 (or the pseudogene TRBV3-2) with TRBJ2-1, with a weak D call TRBD2 (5 bases). Germline V CDR1 and CDR2: LGHDT, YNNKEL (reference sequence). This CDR3 has 15 amino acids. V gave up 7 bases and J gave up 0 bases, with 13 bases separating them. CDR3 bases: TGTGCCAGCAACCACCAACGGGACTCCTACAATGAGCAGTTCTTC. Translating gives CASNHQRDSYNEQFF.

The chain couples TRBV3-1 (or the pseudogene TRBV3-2) to TRBJ2-1; 16 nucleotides line up with TRBD2. Trimming took 4 bases from V and 15 from J; bases not matched to a gene: 3. Germline-derived CDR1 and CDR2 are LGHDT and YNNKEL (reference sequence). The length of the CDR3 is 13 residues. CDR3 nucleotides: TGTGCCAGCAGCCTGGGACTAGCGGGGGGGCGGTTCTTC. Its protein product is CASSLGLAGGRFF.

This chain joins TRBV5-1 and TRBJ2-3; D possibly corresponds to TRBD1 (6 bases). Germline lookup yields CDR1 SGHRS and CDR2 YFSETQ. V lost 7 bases and J lost 2, with 17 bases in between. The CDR3 runs 15 residues. The CDR3 loop is CASGPGHPFTDTQYF. As DNA, the CDR3 is TGCGCCAGCGGACCGGGACACCCGTTCACAGATACGCAGTATTTT.

The CDR3 here is CASSFGDGYTF. The DNA of the CDR3 is TGTGCCAGCAGCTTCGGGGATGGCTACACCTTC. The chain couples TRBV6-5 to TRBJ1-2; D is undetermined. The CDR3 spans 11 residues. V was cut by 6 bases and J by 6 bases, with 8 bases left in between. CDR1 is MNHEY and CDR2 is SVGAGI in the germline V gene.

V is TRBV6-5 and J is TRBJ2-7; D uncertain. The CDR3 extends over 12 amino acids. Per germline, CDR1 MNHEY and CDR2 SVGAGI. The CDR3 loop reads CASPQTAAEQHV. CDR3 bases: TGTGCCAGCCCCCAAACGGCGGCCGAGCAGCACGTC.

The chain employs TRBV19 and TRBJ1-1; D is uncertain. Germline CDR1 is LNHDA and CDR2 is SQIVND (reference sequence). V shed 5 bases and J shed 2 bases, with 9 bases lying between them. The CDR3 sequence is 13 residues long. The CDR3 protein is CASSDGGNTEAFF. CDR3 DNA: TGTGCCAGTAGTGACGGAGGAAACACTGAAGCTTTCTTT.

The chain couples TRBV5-1 to TRBJ2-7; D remains unclear. Germline-derived CDR1 and CDR2 are SGHRS and YFSETQ. There are 15 residues in the CDR3. V was clipped by 0 bases and J by 0 bases, with 10 bases between them. The CDR3 protein is CASSLGGGRSYEQYF. The DNA of the CDR3 is TGCGCCAGCAGCTTGGGTGGCGGTCGCTCCTACGAGCAGTACTTC.